A selection of T cell receptor beta chains follows, all from one sample in a study of T-cell reconstitution after alpha-beta-depleted transplantation in children. Each CDR3 protein is one row after TCRdb ran MiXCR on the PCR reads. The sample contains more than 250,000 distinct CDR3 sequences, approximately 9.8% of which appear only once. Source: PBMCs from the stem cell graft donor, taken from the stem cell graft. The receptors shown here come from a human donor who donated a stem cell graft to a child with SCID. Both conserved end residues are part of each CDR3. The D gene is left open where the match is weak. Rows may omit the clone size; those that give it use once, few, many or a size class.

size: many; V: TRBV5-6; length: 11; D: NA; J: TRBJ2-1; CDR3: CASSLPNEQFF; DNA: TGTGCCAGCAGCCTCCCCAATGAGCAGTTCTTC
size: NA; V: TRBV7-9; length: 16; D: NA; J: TRBJ2-3; CDR3: CASSPPVGGVADTQYF; DNA: TGTGCCAGCAGCCCCCCCGTCGGCGGGGTCGCAGATACGCAGTATTTT
size: many; V: TRBV25-1; length: 12; D: NA; J: TRBJ2-7; CDR3: CASSDQGYEQYF; DNA: TGTGCCAGCAGTGATCAAGGGTACGAGCAGTACTTC
size: few; V: TRBV5-1; length: 15; D: TRBD2; J: TRBJ2-5; CDR3: CASSRALAGSETQYF; DNA: TGCGCCAGCTCACGTGCACTAGCGGGGAGCGAGACCCAGTACTTC
size: NA; V: TRBV3-1; length: 17; D: NA; J: TRBJ2-7; CDR3: CASSQPGEGLRGYEQYF; DNA: TGTGCCAGCAGCCAACCGGGAGAGGGGTTACGGGGGTACGAGCAGTACTTC
size: many; V: TRBV5-1; length: 14; D: NA; J: TRBJ1-3; CDR3: CASSLGTAGNTIYF; DNA: TGCGCCAGCAGCTTGGGGACAGCTGGAAACACCATATATTTT
size: NA; V: TRBV7-3; length: 15; D: NA; J: TRBJ2-1; CDR3: CASSSAPAPGNEQFF; DNA: TGTGCCAGCAGCTCCGCCCCCGCTCCGGGCAATGAGCAGTTCTTC
size: many; V: TRBV18; length: 11; D: NA; J: TRBJ2-3; CDR3: CASRSPDTQYF; DNA: TGTGCCAGCCGTTCGCCAGATACGCAGTATTTT
size: few; V: TRBV5-1; length: 13; D: NA; J: TRBJ2-3; CDR3: CASSLDISDTQYF; DNA: TGCGCCAGCAGCTTGGACATTTCAGATACGCAGTATTTT
size: NA; V: TRBV20-1; length: 13; D: TRBD1; J: TRBJ2-7; CDR3: CSARPQGASEQYF; DNA: TGCAGTGCTAGGCCACAGGGGGCAAGCGAGCAGTACTTC
size: few; V: TRBV6-1; length: 15; D: TRBD1; J: TRBJ1-1; CDR3: CASSALQGVNTEAFF; DNA: TGTGCCAGCAGTGCCCTACAGGGGGTGAACACTGAAGCTTTCTTT
size: NA; V: TRBV6-1; length: 14; D: NA; J: TRBJ2-5; CDR3: CASQGALQVETQYF; DNA: TGTGCCAGTCAAGGTGCCCTCCAGGTCGAGACCCAGTACTTC
size: few; V: TRBV3-1; length: 14; D: NA; J: TRBJ2-2; CDR3: CASSPGVGTGELFF; DNA: TGTGCCAGCAGCCCCGGCGTTGGCACCGGGGAGCTGTTTTTT
size: few; V: TRBV6-5; length: 18; D: TRBD1; J: TRBJ2-2; CDR3: CASSYSIGTGMNTGELFF; DNA: TGTGCCAGCAGTTACTCGATCGGGACAGGGATGAACACCGGGGAGCTGTTTTTT
size: few; V: TRBV29-1; length: 16; D: TRBD1; J: TRBJ2-5; CDR3: CSVDQPKTGYQETQYF; DNA: TGCAGCGTTGATCAACCGAAGACAGGGTACCAAGAGACCCAGTACTTC
size: NA; V: TRBV4-1; length: 13; D: NA; J: TRBJ2-7; CDR3: CASSRTYNYEQYF; DNA: TGCGCCAGCAGCCGGACATACAACTACGAGCAGTACTTC
size: many; V: TRBV7-8; length: 14; D: NA; J: TRBJ1-5; CDR3: CASSPGRNNQPQHF; DNA: TGTGCCAGCAGCCCGGGACGGAACAATCAGCCCCAGCATTTT
size: few; V: TRBV5-4; length: 14; D: NA; J: TRBJ2-7; CDR3: CASTLRGGSYEQYF; DNA: TGTGCCAGCACCCTTCGGGGTGGTTCCTACGAGCAGTACTTC
size: NA; V: TRBV20-1; length: 14; D: NA; J: TRBJ2-7; CDR3: CSATDQGHSYEQYF; DNA: TGCAGTGCAACAGACCAGGGACACTCATACGAGCAGTACTTC
size: few; V: TRBV10-3; length: 14; D: NA; J: TRBJ1-5; CDR3: CAISEGTPNQPQHF; DNA: TGTGCCATCAGTGAGGGGACACCGAATCAGCCCCAGCATTTT
size: few; V: TRBV29-1; length: 13; D: TRBD1; J: TRBJ1-1; CDR3: CSVYRGRRTEAFF; DNA: TGCAGCGTCTACAGGGGAAGGAGGACTGAAGCTTTCTTT
size: few; V: TRBV20-1; length: 11; D: NA; J: TRBJ2-1; CDR3: CSARPRDEQFF; DNA: TGCAGTGCTAGACCCCGGGATGAGCAGTTCTTC
size: NA; V: TRBV7-3; length: 13; D: NA; J: TRBJ1-5; CDR3: CASSLHSDQPQHF; DNA: TGTGCCAGCAGCCTACACAGCGATCAGCCCCAGCATTTT
size: NA; V: TRBV6-6; length: 12; D: NA; J: TRBJ1-5; CDR3: CASNRLNQPQHF; DNA: TGTGCCAGCAATAGACTCAATCAGCCCCAGCATTTT
size: many; V: TRBV10-3; length: 14; D: NA; J: TRBJ2-2; CDR3: CAISNDRTTGELFF; DNA: TGTGCCATCAGTAACGACAGGACCACCGGGGAGCTGTTTTTT
size: few; V: TRBV9; length: 14; D: NA; J: TRBJ2-7; CDR3: CASSVEGTSYEQYF; DNA: TGTGCCAGCAGCGTAGAGGGCACCTCCTACGAGCAGTACTTC
size: NA; V: TRBV5-1; length: 14; D: NA; J: TRBJ1-5; CDR3: CASSLAAGAQPQHF; DNA: TGCGCCAGCAGCTTGGCAGCAGGGGCTCAGCCCCAGCATTTT
size: few; V: TRBV7-8; length: 14; D: NA; J: TRBJ1-4; CDR3: CASSTQETNEKLFF; DNA: TGTGCCAGCAGTACGCAGGAGACTAATGAAAAACTGTTTTTT
size: few; V: TRBV20-1; length: 15; D: NA; J: TRBJ1-5; CDR3: CSALDRNPSNQPQHF; DNA: TGCAGTGCACTCGACAGGAACCCTAGCAATCAGCCCCAGCATTTT
size: few; V: TRBV5-1; length: 15; D: NA; J: TRBJ2-3; CDR3: CASRLDIGSTDTQYF; DNA: TGCGCCAGCAGATTGGACATTGGAAGCACAGATACGCAGTATTTT
size: few; V: TRBV20-1; length: 13; D: NA; J: TRBJ1-5; CDR3: CSASRGGNQPQHF; DNA: TGCAGTGCTAGTAGAGGCGGCAATCAGCCCCAGCATTTT
size: many; V: TRBV3-1; length: 13; D: NA; J: TRBJ1-1; CDR3: CASSPRASTEAFF; DNA: TGTGCCAGCAGCCCTCGGGCGAGCACTGAAGCTTTCTTT
size: NA; V: TRBV20-1; length: 14; D: TRBD2; J: TRBJ2-5; CDR3: CSARLTSGRETQYF; DNA: TGCAGTGCTAGGTTAACTAGCGGGAGGGAGACCCAGTACTTC
size: NA; V: TRBV29-1; length: 12; D: NA; J: TRBJ2-1; CDR3: CSGDGLYNEQFF; DNA: TGCAGCGGGGACGGACTCTACAATGAGCAGTTCTTC
size: few; V: TRBV18; length: 15; D: TRBD1; J: TRBJ2-3; CDR3: CASSPSTGVTDTQYF; DNA: TGTGCCAGCTCACCTTCCACAGGGGTCACAGATACGCAGTATTTT
size: NA; V: TRBV19; length: 15; D: NA; J: TRBJ1-5; CDR3: CASRRKGEGNQPQHF; DNA: TGTGCCAGTAGGAGGAAGGGGGAGGGCAATCAGCCCCAGCATTTT
size: NA; V: TRBV5-4; length: 15; D: NA; J: TRBJ1-1; CDR3: CASSLARVGNTEAFF; DNA: TGTGCCAGCAGCTTGGCCAGGGTAGGGAACACTGAAGCTTTCTTT
size: NA; V: TRBV6-1; length: 10; D: NA; J: TRBJ1-1; CDR3: CASSDYEAFF; DNA: TGTGCCAGCTCGGATTATGAAGCTTTCTTT
size: few; V: TRBV6-1; length: 17; D: NA; J: TRBJ1-5; CDR3: CASSEGSAGVVGKPQHF; DNA: TGTGCCAGCAGTGAAGGCTCGGCAGGGGTCGTAGGGAAGCCCCAGCATTTT
size: NA; V: TRBV5-1; length: 15; D: NA; J: TRBJ2-4; CDR3: CASSLGASAKNIQYF; DNA: TGCGCCAGCAGCTTGGGGGCATCAGCCAAAAACATTCAGTACTTC
size: few; V: TRBV5-6; length: 13; D: TRBD1; J: TRBJ1-1; CDR3: CASSLLQGIEAFF; DNA: TGTGCCAGCAGCCTATTACAGGGGATTGAAGCTTTCTTT
size: NA; V: TRBV5-1; length: 14; D: NA; J: TRBJ1-2; CDR3: CASSLDGQGTGYTF; DNA: TGCGCCAGCAGCTTGGATGGCCAGGGTACTGGCTACACCTTC
size: few; V: TRBV6-1; length: 13; D: NA; J: TRBJ1-1; CDR3: CASSRDQLREAFF; DNA: TGTGCCAGCAGCCGGGACCAACTACGGGAAGCTTTCTTT
size: few; V: TRBV18; length: 16; D: TRBD1; J: TRBJ2-2; CDR3: CASSRTGDPNTGELFF; DNA: TGTGCCAGCTCAAGGACAGGGGACCCGAACACCGGGGAGCTGTTTTTT
size: few; V: TRBV25-1; length: 15; D: NA; J: TRBJ2-3; CDR3: CASSVIGGLTDTQYF; DNA: TGTGCCAGCAGTGTAATTGGGGGTCTGACAGATACGCAGTATTTT
size: NA; V: TRBV11-3; length: 16; D: TRBD1; J: TRBJ2-2; CDR3: CASSSFSRDRPGELFF; DNA: TGTGCCAGCAGCTCCTTCAGCCGGGACAGGCCCGGGGAGCTGTTTTTT
size: NA; V: TRBV12-5; length: 12; D: NA; J: TRBJ2-2; CDR3: CASGLGAGELFF; DNA: TGTGCTAGTGGTTTGGGGGCCGGGGAGCTGTTTTTT
size: NA; V: TRBV6-1; length: 15; D: NA; J: TRBJ2-5; CDR3: CASSEHGRWGETQYF; DNA: TGTGCCAGCAGTGAGCACGGCAGGTGGGGAGAGACCCAGTACTTC
size: NA; V: TRBV10-3; length: 14; D: NA; J: TRBJ2-5; CDR3: CAISETDRQETQYF; DNA: TGTGCCATCAGTGAGACAGACCGCCAAGAGACCCAGTACTTC
size: NA; V: TRBV6-5; length: 14; D: NA; J: TRBJ1-5; CDR3: CASTRGHVNQPQHF; DNA: TGTGCCAGCACTCGAGGACACGTTAATCAGCCCCAGCATTTT
size: few; V: TRBV5-1; length: 16; D: NA; J: TRBJ2-1; CDR3: CASSLGVSTGLDEQFF; DNA: TGCGCCAGCAGCTTGGGGGTTTCGACCGGGCTGGATGAGCAGTTCTTC
size: NA; V: TRBV3-1; length: 14; D: NA; J: TRBJ2-5; CDR3: CASSHGTGRETQYF; DNA: TGTGCCAGCAGCCACGGGACCGGTAGGGAGACCCAGTACTTC
size: NA; V: TRBV5-6; length: 14; D: NA; J: TRBJ2-5; CDR3: CASSLGGPGVTQYF; DNA: TGTGCCAGCAGCTTGGGGGGGCCCGGGGTGACCCAGTACTTC
size: few; V: TRBV5-1; length: 15; D: NA; J: TRBJ1-3; CDR3: CASSLVSGSGNTIYF; DNA: TGCGCCAGCAGCTTGGTTAGTGGCTCTGGAAACACCATATATTTT
size: NA; V: TRBV4-2; length: 15; D: NA; J: TRBJ2-3; CDR3: CASSQESGPRDTQYF; DNA: TGTGCCAGCAGCCAAGAGTCGGGGCCCAGAGATACGCAGTATTTT
size: few; V: TRBV12-3/TRBV12-4; length: 15; D: NA; J: TRBJ1-3; CDR3: CASSSDRDSGNTIYF; DNA: TGTGCCAGCAGTTCCGACCGTGACTCTGGAAACACCATATATTTT
size: few; V: TRBV6-5; length: 11; D: NA; J: TRBJ2-7; CDR3: CASSWGSEQYF; DNA: TGTGCCAGCAGTTGGGGATCCGAGCAGTACTTC